The 17 T cell receptor beta chains below all came from one sample that was sequenced in a study of T cell clones after liver transplantation. Some clones are missing from TCRdb's copy, which holds only in-frame ones; the method was immunoSEQ multiplex PCR. The sample shows about 80,000 clones, roughly 80% of them seen only once. The starting material was CD4+ T cells from blood, obtained 46 months after liver transplant. The receptor set was obtained from a human patient who received a liver transplant. Some T cells may possibly be graft donor cells.

CDR3 residues: CASNMDPGGEQYF. CDR3 DNA sequence: TGTGCCAGCAACATGGACCCTGGCGGGGAGCAGTACTTC. V gene TRBV2 combines with J gene TRBJ2-7; a weak D match, TRBD2 (5 bases). V lost 7 bases to trimming and J lost 7 bases, with 17 bases between them. The germline V gene encodes CDR1 SNHLY and CDR2 FYNNEI. The CDR3 spans 13 residues.

V usage is TRBV28 and J usage is TRBJ1-1, with D possibly matching TRBD1 (5 bases). The CDR3 contains 12 residues. CDR1 is MDHEN, CDR2 SYDVKM, per germline. Trimming pared 6 bases from V and 5 bases from J, leaving 10 bases between. The CDR3 DNA sequence: TGTGCCAGCAGGTTTTGGGGGACTGAAGCTTTCTTT. Its protein product is CASRFWGTEAFF.

The CDR3 region has the DNA TGTGCCAGCAGCTCCGACGGGACTAGATCGGATGAGCAGTTCTTC. Translating gives CASSSDGTRSDEQFF. V and J are TRBV7-3 and TRBJ2-1, with 8 positions matching TRBD2. Trimming took 4 bases from V and 8 from J; bases not matched to a gene: 10. CDR3 size: 15 residues. In germline, CDR1 is SGHTA, CDR2 FQGTGA.

V gene TRBV28 combines with J gene TRBJ1-3, with D hard to call. In germline, CDR1 is MDHEN, CDR2 SYDVKM. The CDR3 covers 16 residues. V was shortened by 6 bases and J by 4 bases, with 19 bases between the two germline ends. CDR3 loop: CASSRWATRGGNTIYF. DNA of the CDR3: TGTGCCAGCAGCCGATGGGCGACCAGAGGAGGAAACACCATATATTTT.

The chain employs TRBV6-6 and TRBJ2-3; D is uncertain. Germline CDR1 reads MNHNY; CDR2 reads SVGAGI (reference sequence). The ends were cut back, 1 base at V and 2 bases at J, with 10 bases in the middle. There are 15 residues in the CDR3. CDR3 DNA sequence: TGTGCCAGCAGTTACTACGGCGGTCCCACAGATACGCAGTATTTT. Residues: CASSYYGGPTDTQYF.

V and J are TRBV19 and TRBJ2-7; TRBD2 agrees at 8 bases. The V segment lost 5 bases and the J segment 2 bases; nucleotides outside the gene matches: 5. The CDR3 is 14 amino acids. Germline V gives CDR1 LNHDA, CDR2 SQIVND (reference sequence). In DNA form, the CDR3 reads TGTGCCAGTAGTGTAGCGGGAACAACCTACGAGCAGTACTTC. Translated, it gives CASSVAGTTYEQYF.

The chain employs TRBV5-4 and TRBJ2-1; possible D gene TRBD2, 6 bases. CDR3 length: 16 residues. V was shortened by 4 bases and J by 0 bases, with 14 bases between the two germline ends. Per germline, CDR1 SGHNT and CDR2 YYREEE (reference sequence). The chain's CDR3 is CASSASGRRSYNEQFF. In nucleotides, the CDR3 is TGTGCCAGCAGCGCCTCAGGGAGGCGCTCCTACAATGAGCAGTTCTTC.

V gene TRBV5-1 combines with J gene TRBJ1-5, with TRBD1 matching over 9 bases. Germline lookup yields CDR1 SGHRS and CDR2 YFSETQ. The V segment lost 4 bases and the J segment 7 bases; nucleotides outside the gene matches: 9. The CDR3 length is 15 residues. The CDR3 DNA follows: TGCGCCAGCAGCCTCGGGACAGGGTTCCGGCAGCCCCAGCATTTT. It encodes CASSLGTGFRQPQHF.

Only one count was recorded for this clone. This rearrangement joins TRBV7-8 to TRBJ1-5; 8 bases are shared with TRBD1. V shed 5 bases, J shed 4 bases, and the junction held 7 bases outside the gene matches. The CDR3 spans 15 residues. Germline V gene data show CDR1 as SGHVS and CDR2 as FQNEAQ. The CDR3 nucleotides are TGTGCCAGCAGCAGGACAGGGTCCGGGAATCAGCCCCAGCATTTT. Amino acids: CASSRTGSGNQPQHF.

V usage is TRBV7-2 and J usage is TRBJ1-1; a weak D match, TRBD1 (6 bases). The V and J ends lost 3 bases and 10 bases respectively, with 33 bases between them. The CDR3 is 19 residues long. Germline lookup yields CDR1 SGHTA and CDR2 FQGNSA. DNA of the CDR3: TGTGCCAGCAGCTTTTGGGTTCCTTCAGACGGAGCCCGAGGGGGACGAGCTTTCTTT. Residues: CASSFWVPSDGARGGRAFF. Full variable domain (rest looked up from reference TRBV7-2 and TRBJ1-1): GAGVSQSPSNKVTEKGKDVELRCDPISGHTALYWYRQSLGQGLEFLIYFQGNSAPDKSGLPSDRFSAERTGGSVSTLTIQRTQQEDSAVYLCASSFWVPSDGARGGRAFFGQGTRLTVV.

The chain couples TRBV11-1 to TRBJ2-1; 7 bases agree with TRBD2. V dropped 1 base and J dropped 4; count of bases not matched to a gene: 10. The CDR3 length is 17 residues. Germline values: CDR1 SGHAT, CDR2 FQDESV (reference sequence). CDR3 coding DNA: TGTGCCAGCAGCTTAGAACGTCCGGCGGGGGTATACAATGAGCAGTTCTTC. Its translation is CASSLERPAGVYNEQFF.

This chain uses TRBV15 with TRBJ1-3; D may be TRBD1 (5 bases). V was cut by 1 base and J by 2 bases, with 15 bases left in between. Germline CDR1 LNHNV, CDR2 YYDKDF (reference sequence). The CDR3 is 17 residues long. The CDR3: CATSRGPADRPGNTIYF. In DNA form, the CDR3 reads TGTGCCACCAGCAGAGGCCCAGCCGACAGACCTGGAAACACCATATATTTT.

V usage is TRBV6-5 and J usage is TRBJ1-1; TRBD1 aligns across 9 bases. Germline V CDR1 and CDR2: MNHEY, SVGAGI. Unmatched junction bases numbered 8, after V lost 6 bases and J lost 3 bases. The length of the CDR3 is 15 residues. The CDR3 DNA is TGTGCCAGCAGCCGGGACAGGGTTCCGTACACTGAAGCTTTCTTT. It is translated as CASSRDRVPYTEAFF.

CDR3: CASRIGLNSGNTIYF. The CDR3, as DNA: TGCGCCAGCAGAATCGGCCTAAACTCTGGAAACACCATATATTTT. The chain recombines TRBV4-1 with TRBJ1-3; no clear D gene. Germline lookup yields CDR1 MGHRA and CDR2 YSYEKL. Trimming stripped 6 bases from V and 0 bases from J, with 12 bases between. There are 15 residues in the CDR3.

The chain joins TRBV11-2 to TRBJ1-2, with D perhaps TRBD1 (5 bases). The V and J ends lost 2 bases and 4 bases respectively, with 14 bases between them. Germline CDR1 reads SGHAT; CDR2 reads FQNNGV. The CDR3 is made up of 15 amino acids. Here the CDR3 reads CASSLNQGVSYGYTF. The CDR3 DNA sequence: TGTGCCAGCAGCTTAAATCAGGGAGTCAGCTATGGCTACACCTTC. The full variable domain, its missing parts supplied by reference TRBV11-2 and TRBJ1-2, is EAGVAQSPRYKIIEKRQSVAFWCNPISGHATLYWYQQILGQGPKLLIQFQNNGVVDDSQLPKDRFSAERLKGVDSTLKIQPAKLEDSAVYLCASSLNQGVSYGYTFGSGTRLTVV.

The genes are TRBV4-1 and TRBJ1-1, with D uncertain. Germline V CDR1 and CDR2: MGHRA, YSYEKL. V lost 1 base, J lost 4 bases, and 10 bases lay in between. The CDR3 length is 14 residues. This CDR3 reads CASSQVSAGTEAFF. CDR3 coding DNA: TGCGCCAGCAGCCAAGTCTCAGCAGGCACTGAAGCTTTCTTT.

In this sample, this clone turned up a few times. This chain uses TRBV19 with TRBJ2-5; D possibly uses TRBD1 or TRBD2 (5 bases each). Germline loops: CDR1 LNHDA, CDR2 SQIVND (reference sequence). V lost 2 bases, J lost 3 bases, and 19 bases lay in between. CDR3 size: 17 residues. The CDR3 region is CASSIKGWDAKEETQYF. The CDR3 DNA follows: TGTGCCAGTAGTATAAAGGGATGGGACGCGAAGGAAGAGACCCAGTACTTC.